This is a list of T cell receptor beta chains from one sample in a study of regulatory T cells in long-lasting Graves disease. TCRdb re-analysed the multiplex PCR reads in MiXCR, keeping a single row per CDR3 protein. The sample includes approximately 460,000 distinct CDR3 sequences, approximately 16% of them seen just once. The data were also submitted as part of a second study, on T cells in Graves' hyperthyroidism and ophthalmopathy.

The sample consisted of peripheral blood mononuclear cells (PBMCs), taken at new diagnosis, from a patient treated with antithyroid drugs. These receptors came from a woman under 40 with Graves disease. Each CDR3 is given with its conserved first and last residue. D genes are given only for firm matches. Only part of the rows carry a size: once, few, many, or a class if the clone is expanded.

TRBV28	TRBJ2-7	NA	few	TGTGCCAGCAGTTCCCCCAGGGGCCCACTAGTCTACGAGCAGTACTTC	CASSSPRGPLVYEQYF
TRBV24-1	TRBJ2-2	NA	few	TGTGCCACCAGTGATTTCCAAGGGGTAAACACCGGGGAGCTGTTTTTT	CATSDFQGVNTGELFF
TRBV25-1	TRBJ2-1	TRBD2	once	TGTGCCAGCAGTTTGGCGGGGGGAGGGGATGAGCAGTTCTTC	CASSLAGGGDEQFF
TRBV5-1	TRBJ2-7	NA	NA	TGCGCCAGCAGCTTCGGTCGAGGTTCGGGGGAGCAGTACTTC	CASSFGRGSGEQYF
TRBV28	TRBJ2-5	TRBD1	many	TGTGCCAGCAGTTTTTCCGGGACAGCGTACCAAGAGACCCAGTACTTC	CASSFSGTAYQETQYF
TRBV6-1	TRBJ2-7	TRBD2	many	TGTGCCACTAGGGGAGGGTCCTACGAGCAGTACTTC	CATRGGSYEQYF
TRBV18	TRBJ1-2	TRBD1	many	TGTGCCAGCTCACCAGCGGGACAGACCAGACCTTCCTATGGCTACACCTTC	CASSPAGQTRPSYGYTF
TRBV24-1	TRBJ1-4	TRBD1	NA	TGTGCCACCAGTGATCCGGGACAGGGAAGTGAAAAACTGTTTTTT	CATSDPGQGSEKLFF
TRBV20-1	TRBJ1-6	NA	many	TGCAGTGCTAGAGATTATAGGCCCCGCGAAGGTTCACCCCTCCACTTT	CSARDYRPREGSPLHF
TRBV28	TRBJ1-1	TRBD1	many	TGTGCCAGCATCCAACCGGGACAGGGGAACACTGAAGCTTTCTTT	CASIQPGQGNTEAFF
TRBV14	TRBJ2-3	NA	NA	TGTGCCAGCAGCTTCCAGATGGGCCCAGATACGCAGTATTTT	CASSFQMGPDTQYF
TRBV20-1	TRBJ2-5	TRBD2	many	TGCAGTGCTAGAACTCTAGCGGGAGAGGAGACCCAGTACTTC	CSARTLAGEETQYF
TRBV6-1	TRBJ1-1	TRBD1	NA	TGTGCCAGCAGTGGCCCGGGACAGGGGGCGTACACTGAAGCTTTCTTT	CASSGPGQGAYTEAFF